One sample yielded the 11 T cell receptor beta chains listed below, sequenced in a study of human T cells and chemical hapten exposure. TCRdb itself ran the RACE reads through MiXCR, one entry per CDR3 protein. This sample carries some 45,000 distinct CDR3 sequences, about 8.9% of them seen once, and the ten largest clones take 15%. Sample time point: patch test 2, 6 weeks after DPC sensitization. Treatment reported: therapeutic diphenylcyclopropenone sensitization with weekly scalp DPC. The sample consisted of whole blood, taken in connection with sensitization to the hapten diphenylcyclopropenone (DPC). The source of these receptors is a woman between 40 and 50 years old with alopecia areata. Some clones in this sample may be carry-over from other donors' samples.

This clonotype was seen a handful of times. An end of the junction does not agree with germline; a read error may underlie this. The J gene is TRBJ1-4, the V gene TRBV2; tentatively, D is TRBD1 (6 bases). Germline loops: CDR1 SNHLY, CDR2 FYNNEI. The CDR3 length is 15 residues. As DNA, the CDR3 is TGTGCCAGCAGTGAACTTGGGACAACGAATGAAAAACTGTTTTTT. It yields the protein CASSELGTTNEKLFF.

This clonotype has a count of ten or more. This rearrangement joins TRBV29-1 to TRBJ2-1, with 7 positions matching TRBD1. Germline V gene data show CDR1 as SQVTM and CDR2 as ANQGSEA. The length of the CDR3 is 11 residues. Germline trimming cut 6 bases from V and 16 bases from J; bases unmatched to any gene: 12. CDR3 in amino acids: CSVSSGQLLFF. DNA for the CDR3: TGCAGCGTGAGTTCGGGACAGCTTCTTTTCTTC.

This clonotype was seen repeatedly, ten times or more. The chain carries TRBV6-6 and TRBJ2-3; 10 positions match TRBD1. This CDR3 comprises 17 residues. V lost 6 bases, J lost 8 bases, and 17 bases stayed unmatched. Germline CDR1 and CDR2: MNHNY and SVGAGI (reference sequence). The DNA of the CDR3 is TGTGCCAGCAGCAAGGGACGGACAGGGGGGGGGCAGGGTACGCAGTATTTT. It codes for CASSKGRTGGGQGTQYF.

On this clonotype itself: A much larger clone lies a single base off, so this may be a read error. The DNA of the CDR3 is TGTGCCAGCAGCCAAGTGGTAGAAACGCAGTATTTT. It yields the protein CASSQVVETQYF. This sequence joins TRBV3-1 and TRBJ2-3; D call uncertain. Germline V gene lookup returns CDR1 LGHDT and CDR2 YNNKEL (reference sequence). This CDR3 comprises 12 residues. Trimming took off 1 base at V and 9 bases at J, with 8 bases between the two ends.

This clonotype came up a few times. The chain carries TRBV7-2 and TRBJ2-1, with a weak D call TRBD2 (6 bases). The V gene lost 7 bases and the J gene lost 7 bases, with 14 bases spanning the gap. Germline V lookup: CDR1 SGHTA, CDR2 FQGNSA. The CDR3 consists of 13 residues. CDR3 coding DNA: TGTGCCAGCACCCGGGGGTGGACAAATGAGCAGTTCTTC. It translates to CASTRGWTNEQFF.

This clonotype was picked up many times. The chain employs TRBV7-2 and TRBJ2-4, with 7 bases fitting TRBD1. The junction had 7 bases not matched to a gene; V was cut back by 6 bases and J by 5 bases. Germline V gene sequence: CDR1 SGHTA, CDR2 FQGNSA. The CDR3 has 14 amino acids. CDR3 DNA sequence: TGTGCCAGCAGTCCCAGGGGGAAGCAAAACATTCAGTACTTC. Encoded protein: CASSPRGKQNIQYF.

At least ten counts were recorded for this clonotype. The CDR3 coding sequence is TGTGCCAGCTCACTCCACAGGTTTAATCAGCCCCAGCATTTT. Residues: CASSLHRFNQPQHF. This chain connects TRBV18 to TRBJ1-5; D possibly corresponds to TRBD1 (5 bases). Trimming took off 4 bases at V and 4 bases at J, with 11 bases between the two ends. The germline gives CDR1 KGHSH, CDR2 LQKENI. The CDR3 is 14 amino acids.

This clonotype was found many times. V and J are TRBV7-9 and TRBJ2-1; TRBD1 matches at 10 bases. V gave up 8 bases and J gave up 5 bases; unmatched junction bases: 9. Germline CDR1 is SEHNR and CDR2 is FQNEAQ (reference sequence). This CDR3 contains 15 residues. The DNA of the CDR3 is TGTGCCAGCGGTGACGGGACAGGGGCGAACAATGAGCAGTTCTTC. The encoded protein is CASGDGTGANNEQFF.

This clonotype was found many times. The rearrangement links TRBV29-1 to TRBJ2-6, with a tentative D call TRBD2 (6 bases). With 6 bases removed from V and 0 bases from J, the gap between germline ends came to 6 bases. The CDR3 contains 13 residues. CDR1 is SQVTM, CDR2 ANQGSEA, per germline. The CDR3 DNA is TGCAGCGTGCGGGACTCTGGGGCCAACGTCCTGACTTTC. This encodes CSVRDSGANVLTF.

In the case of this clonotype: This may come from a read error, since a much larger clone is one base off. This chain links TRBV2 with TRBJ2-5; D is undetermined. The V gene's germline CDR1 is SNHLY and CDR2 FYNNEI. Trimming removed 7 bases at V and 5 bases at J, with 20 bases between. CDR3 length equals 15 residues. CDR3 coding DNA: TGTGCCAGCAATGGATCGGAGAACTTTGGGGAGACCCAGTACTTC. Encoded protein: CASNGSENFGETQYF.

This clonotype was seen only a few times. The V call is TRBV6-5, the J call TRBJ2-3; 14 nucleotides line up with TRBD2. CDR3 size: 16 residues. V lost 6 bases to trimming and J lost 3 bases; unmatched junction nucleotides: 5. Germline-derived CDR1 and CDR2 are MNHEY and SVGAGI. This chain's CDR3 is CASSGTSGGKTDTQYF. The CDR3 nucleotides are TGTGCCAGCAGCGGGACTAGCGGGGGAAAAACAGATACGCAGTATTTT.